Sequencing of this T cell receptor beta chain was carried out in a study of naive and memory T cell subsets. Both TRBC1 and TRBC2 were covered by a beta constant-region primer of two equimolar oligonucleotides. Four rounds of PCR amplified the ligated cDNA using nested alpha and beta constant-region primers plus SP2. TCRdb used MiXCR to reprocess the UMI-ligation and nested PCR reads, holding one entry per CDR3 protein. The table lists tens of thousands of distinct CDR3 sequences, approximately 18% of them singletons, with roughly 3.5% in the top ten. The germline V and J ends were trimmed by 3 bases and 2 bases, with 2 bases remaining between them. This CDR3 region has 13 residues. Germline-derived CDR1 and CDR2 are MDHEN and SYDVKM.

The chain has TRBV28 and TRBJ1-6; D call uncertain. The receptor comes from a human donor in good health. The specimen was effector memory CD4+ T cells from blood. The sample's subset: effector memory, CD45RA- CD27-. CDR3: CASSFPYNSPLHF. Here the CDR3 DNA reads TGTGCCAGCAGTTTCCCCTATAATTCACCCCTCCACTTT.